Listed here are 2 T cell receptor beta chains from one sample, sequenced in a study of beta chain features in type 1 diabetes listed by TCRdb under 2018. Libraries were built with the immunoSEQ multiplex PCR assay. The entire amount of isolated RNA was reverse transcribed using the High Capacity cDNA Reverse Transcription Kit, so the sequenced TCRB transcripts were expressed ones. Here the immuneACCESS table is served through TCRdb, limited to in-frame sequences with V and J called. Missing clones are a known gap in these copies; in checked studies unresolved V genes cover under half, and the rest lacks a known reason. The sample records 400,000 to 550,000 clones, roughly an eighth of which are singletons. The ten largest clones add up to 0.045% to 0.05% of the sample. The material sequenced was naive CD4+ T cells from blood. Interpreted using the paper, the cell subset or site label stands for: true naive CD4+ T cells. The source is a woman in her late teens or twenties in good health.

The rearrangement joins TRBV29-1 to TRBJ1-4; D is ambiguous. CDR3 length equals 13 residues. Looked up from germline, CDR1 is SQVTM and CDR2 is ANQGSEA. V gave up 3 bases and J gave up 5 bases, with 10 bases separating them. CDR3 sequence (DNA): TGCAGCGTTGAGACTCAAAGGAATGAAAAACTGTTTTTT. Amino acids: CSVETQRNEKLFF.

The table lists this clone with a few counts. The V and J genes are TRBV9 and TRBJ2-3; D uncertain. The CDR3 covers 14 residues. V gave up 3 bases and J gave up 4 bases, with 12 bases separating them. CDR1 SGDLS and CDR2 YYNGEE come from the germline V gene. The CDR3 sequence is CASSALSHPDTQYF. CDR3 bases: TGTGCCAGCAGCGCACTCTCCCACCCAGATACGCAGTATTTT.